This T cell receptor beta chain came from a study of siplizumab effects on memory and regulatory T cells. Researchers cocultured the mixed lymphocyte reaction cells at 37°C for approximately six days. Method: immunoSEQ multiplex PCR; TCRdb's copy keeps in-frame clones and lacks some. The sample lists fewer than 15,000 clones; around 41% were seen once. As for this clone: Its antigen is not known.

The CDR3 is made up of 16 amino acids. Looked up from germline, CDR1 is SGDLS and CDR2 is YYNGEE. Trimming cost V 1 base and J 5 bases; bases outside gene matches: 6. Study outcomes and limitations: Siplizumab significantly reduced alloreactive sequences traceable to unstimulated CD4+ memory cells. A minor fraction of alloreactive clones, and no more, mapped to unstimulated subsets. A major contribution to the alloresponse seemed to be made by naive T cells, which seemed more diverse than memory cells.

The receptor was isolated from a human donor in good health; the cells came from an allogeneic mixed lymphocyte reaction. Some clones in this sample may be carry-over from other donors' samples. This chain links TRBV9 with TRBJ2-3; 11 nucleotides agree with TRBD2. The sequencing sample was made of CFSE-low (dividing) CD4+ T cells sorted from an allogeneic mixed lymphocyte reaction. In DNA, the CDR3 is TGTGCCAGCAGCGTACTAGGGCTAGCGGGAGGAGATACGCAGTATTTT. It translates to CASSVLGLAGGDTQYF.